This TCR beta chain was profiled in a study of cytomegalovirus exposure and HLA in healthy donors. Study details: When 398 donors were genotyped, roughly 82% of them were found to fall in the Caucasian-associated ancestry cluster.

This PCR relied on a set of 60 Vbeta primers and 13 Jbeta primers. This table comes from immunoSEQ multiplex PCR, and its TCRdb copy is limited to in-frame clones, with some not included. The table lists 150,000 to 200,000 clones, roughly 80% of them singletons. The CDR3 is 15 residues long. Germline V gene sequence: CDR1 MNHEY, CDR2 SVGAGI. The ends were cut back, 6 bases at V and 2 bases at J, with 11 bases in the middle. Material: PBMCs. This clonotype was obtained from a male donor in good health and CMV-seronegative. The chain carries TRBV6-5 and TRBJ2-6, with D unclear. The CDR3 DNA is TGTGCCAGCAGCCTCGTTTCAGCTGGGGCCAACGTCCTGACTTTC. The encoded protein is CASSLVSAGANVLTF.